The rows below give T cell receptor beta chains drawn from one sample of a study of response to subunit inactivated influenza vaccine. TCRdb used MiXCR to reprocess the RT-PCR reads, holding one entry per CDR3 protein. The sample includes 500,000 to 600,000 distinct CDR3 sequences, 13% to 15% seen only once; the top ten take 11%. The sequencing here drew on PBMCs from blood, taken about 13 days after vaccination. These receptors came from a man in his fifties who received an inactivated influenza vaccine. Both conserved end residues are part of each CDR3. The D gene is left open where the match is weak. A clone size is listed for some rows: how often the clone was seen (once, few, many), or a class if it is expanded.

clone_size: few; j_call: TRBJ2-2; d_call: -; v_call: TRBV20-1; cdr3_nt: TGCAGTGCTCCTAGGACGGGGAACACCGGGGAGCTGTTTTTT; cdr3_aa: CSAPRTGNTGELFF
clone_size: -; j_call: TRBJ1-1; d_call: -; v_call: TRBV5-6; cdr3_nt: TGTGCCAGCAGCAGGGGACGGGCGAACACTGAAGCTTTCTTT; cdr3_aa: CASSRGRANTEAFF
clone_size: few; j_call: TRBJ1-5; d_call: -; v_call: TRBV19; cdr3_nt: TGTGCCAGTAGTATCCGGGATCAGCCCCAGCATTTT; cdr3_aa: CASSIRDQPQHF
clone_size: -; j_call: TRBJ2-5; d_call: -; v_call: TRBV29-1; cdr3_nt: TGCAGCGCCCTGACACGTCCCGGCGTCCAGTACTTC; cdr3_aa: CSALTRPGVQYF
clone_size: -; j_call: TRBJ1-1; d_call: -; v_call: TRBV6-4; cdr3_nt: TGTGCCAGCAGGCTTACAAACATGAACACTGAAGCTTTCTTT; cdr3_aa: CASRLTNMNTEAFF
clone_size: few; j_call: TRBJ2-3; d_call: -; v_call: TRBV6-1; cdr3_nt: TGTGCCAGCAGTCCCCCTAGGCGGGGACTGCGGAATACGCAGTATTTT; cdr3_aa: CASSPPRRGLRNTQYF
clone_size: many; j_call: TRBJ1-4; d_call: -; v_call: TRBV6-5; cdr3_nt: TGTGCCAGCAGTTACTCCCCCACTGGGGCTGAAAAACTGTTTTTT; cdr3_aa: CASSYSPTGAEKLFF
clone_size: -; j_call: TRBJ2-4; d_call: -; v_call: TRBV20-1; cdr3_nt: TGCAGTGCTCGCCCGGGGACCGTACTTGGAGACATTCAGTACTTC; cdr3_aa: CSARPGTVLGDIQYF
clone_size: few; j_call: TRBJ2-2; d_call: TRBD2; v_call: TRBV7-2; cdr3_nt: TGTGCCAGCAGCCCTAGCGGGGCCAGCAGGGAGCTGTTTTTT; cdr3_aa: CASSPSGASRELFF
clone_size: -; j_call: TRBJ2-7; d_call: TRBD2; v_call: TRBV20-1; cdr3_nt: TGCAGTGCTAAGCCCGGGACTAGCGTAACCTACGAGCAGTACTTC; cdr3_aa: CSAKPGTSVTYEQYF
clone_size: few; j_call: TRBJ2-1; d_call: -; v_call: TRBV5-6; cdr3_nt: TGTGCCAGCAGCCGCGAACCCCGGGGTGAGCAGTTCTTC; cdr3_aa: CASSREPRGEQFF
clone_size: few; j_call: TRBJ1-1; d_call: -; v_call: TRBV6-2/TRBV6-3; cdr3_nt: TGTGCCAGCAGTTATTGGGGGGGACTAAGTGAAGCTTTCTTT; cdr3_aa: CASSYWGGLSEAFF
clone_size: -; j_call: TRBJ2-1; d_call: -; v_call: TRBV5-1; cdr3_nt: TGCGCCAGCAGCTTGGCGGGAGAGGAGCAGTTCTTC; cdr3_aa: CASSLAGEEQFF
clone_size: few; j_call: TRBJ2-1; d_call: -; v_call: TRBV12-3/TRBV12-4; cdr3_nt: TGTGCCAGCAGCTGGACCCACAATGAGCAGTTCTTC; cdr3_aa: CASSWTHNEQFF
clone_size: -; j_call: TRBJ2-5; d_call: -; v_call: TRBV11-2; cdr3_nt: TGTGCCAGCAGCCCCAAACTACCAAAACAAGAGACCCAGTACTTC; cdr3_aa: CASSPKLPKQETQYF
clone_size: many; j_call: TRBJ2-5; d_call: TRBD1; v_call: TRBV11-2; cdr3_nt: TGTGCCAGCAGGAATCCCTACAGGGGGCGGGAGACCCAGTACTTC; cdr3_aa: CASRNPYRGRETQYF
clone_size: -; j_call: TRBJ2-5; d_call: TRBD1; v_call: TRBV18; cdr3_nt: TGTGCCAGCTCAACAGGGACAGCGCTCCAAGAGACCCAGTACTTC; cdr3_aa: CASSTGTALQETQYF
clone_size: -; j_call: TRBJ2-6; d_call: -; v_call: TRBV4-2; cdr3_nt: TGTGCCAGCAGCCAAGATCCATGGGGCTCTGGGGCCAACGTCCTGACTTTC; cdr3_aa: CASSQDPWGSGANVLTF
clone_size: few; j_call: TRBJ2-3; d_call: TRBD1; v_call: TRBV6-1; cdr3_nt: TGTGCCAGCACCCTGGGACAGGGGTGGGCAGATACGCAGTATTTT; cdr3_aa: CASTLGQGWADTQYF
clone_size: -; j_call: TRBJ1-2; d_call: -; v_call: TRBV28; cdr3_nt: TGTGCCAGCAGTGCGACAGTCTCCACCAGGGATGGCTACACCTTC; cdr3_aa: CASSATVSTRDGYTF
clone_size: -; j_call: TRBJ2-3; d_call: -; v_call: TRBV4-2; cdr3_nt: TGTGCCAGCAGCCAAGAACGGCGAACGCAGTATTTT; cdr3_aa: CASSQERRTQYF
clone_size: few; j_call: TRBJ1-5; d_call: TRBD1; v_call: TRBV20-1; cdr3_nt: TGCAGTGCTAGAAGACAGGGGGGCAATCAGCCCCAGCATTTT; cdr3_aa: CSARRQGGNQPQHF
clone_size: few; j_call: TRBJ2-1; d_call: TRBD1; v_call: TRBV5-6; cdr3_nt: TGTGCCAGCAGTTACACACTGGACAGGGTACGTTACAATGAGCAGTTCTTC; cdr3_aa: CASSYTLDRVRYNEQFF
clone_size: -; j_call: TRBJ1-1; d_call: -; v_call: TRBV3-1; cdr3_nt: TGTGCCAGCAGCCAAGTACAGGTCGCTGAAGCTTTCTTT; cdr3_aa: CASSQVQVAEAFF
clone_size: -; j_call: TRBJ2-7; d_call: -; v_call: TRBV11-2; cdr3_nt: TGTGCCAGCAGCTTCTTAGTAGCCTACAATGAGCAGTACTTC; cdr3_aa: CASSFLVAYNEQYF
clone_size: -; j_call: TRBJ2-1; d_call: -; v_call: TRBV5-1; cdr3_nt: TGCGCCAGCAGCAACCCCTCCTACAATGAGCAGTTCTTC; cdr3_aa: CASSNPSYNEQFF
clone_size: few; j_call: TRBJ1-1; d_call: TRBD1; v_call: TRBV20-1; cdr3_nt: TGCAGTGCTAGAGTCCAAACTCGACAGGGGGGATGGACTGAAGCTTTCTTT; cdr3_aa: CSARVQTRQGGWTEAFF
clone_size: few; j_call: TRBJ1-6; d_call: -; v_call: TRBV12-3/TRBV12-4; cdr3_nt: TGTGCCAGCAGTTTAGGATTGGTTTCACCCCTCCACTTT; cdr3_aa: CASSLGLVSPLHF
clone_size: -; j_call: TRBJ2-3; d_call: -; v_call: TRBV18; cdr3_nt: TGTGCCAGCTCACCACCGGGGAGGGATACGCAGTATTTT; cdr3_aa: CASSPPGRDTQYF
clone_size: -; j_call: TRBJ1-5; d_call: -; v_call: TRBV12-3/TRBV12-4; cdr3_nt: TGTGCCAGCAACCCTAGGGAACCCTACAATCAGCCCCAGCATTTT; cdr3_aa: CASNPREPYNQPQHF
clone_size: few; j_call: TRBJ1-5; d_call: TRBD1; v_call: TRBV5-6; cdr3_nt: TGTGCCAGCAGCTTCTTCAGGGGGATTCGGAGCAATCAGCCCCAGCATTTT; cdr3_aa: CASSFFRGIRSNQPQHF
clone_size: few; j_call: TRBJ2-5; d_call: TRBD1; v_call: TRBV15; cdr3_nt: TGTGCCACCAGCAGAGGACAGGGCCCCCAAGAGACCCAGTACTTC; cdr3_aa: CATSRGQGPQETQYF
clone_size: -; j_call: TRBJ2-3; d_call: TRBD2; v_call: TRBV20-1; cdr3_nt: TGCAGTGCTAGTGGAATGGGACTAGCGGGAGGTACAGATACGCAGTATTTT; cdr3_aa: CSASGMGLAGGTDTQYF
clone_size: few; j_call: TRBJ2-3; d_call: TRBD1; v_call: TRBV11-3; cdr3_nt: TGTGCCAGCAGCTTAGGTTTAGGGGGCGTGAATACGCAGTATTTT; cdr3_aa: CASSLGLGGVNTQYF
clone_size: few; j_call: TRBJ2-4; d_call: -; v_call: TRBV5-1; cdr3_nt: TGCGCCAGCAGTCCGGGACTCCTCGGCGACATTCAGTACTTC; cdr3_aa: CASSPGLLGDIQYF
clone_size: -; j_call: TRBJ1-1; d_call: TRBD1; v_call: TRBV18; cdr3_nt: TGTGCCAGCTCACCGGGACAGGGGGGTCGGACTGAAGCTTTCTTT; cdr3_aa: CASSPGQGGRTEAFF
clone_size: few; j_call: TRBJ2-1; d_call: -; v_call: TRBV24-1; cdr3_nt: TGTGCCACCAGTGAGGGGGCGATCGGAAATGAGCAGTTCTTC; cdr3_aa: CATSEGAIGNEQFF
clone_size: -; j_call: TRBJ2-1; d_call: -; v_call: TRBV7-2; cdr3_nt: TGTGCCAGCAGCTTATATTCTGCCCAGGGGTCTGAGCAGTTCTTC; cdr3_aa: CASSLYSAQGSEQFF
clone_size: -; j_call: TRBJ1-1; d_call: -; v_call: TRBV7-2; cdr3_nt: TGTGCCAGCAGCTTAGCTGTGGGAACCCTGAACACTGAAGCTTTCTTT; cdr3_aa: CASSLAVGTLNTEAFF
clone_size: few; j_call: TRBJ1-4; d_call: -; v_call: TRBV5-1; cdr3_nt: TGCGCCAGCAGCTTGAACCCGGGGCATGAAAAACTGTTTTTT; cdr3_aa: CASSLNPGHEKLFF
clone_size: -; j_call: TRBJ2-7; d_call: TRBD1; v_call: TRBV4-1; cdr3_nt: TGCGCCAGCAGCTTCCGAGCCTTCTCGGACAGGGCCTACGAGCAGTACTTC; cdr3_aa: CASSFRAFSDRAYEQYF
clone_size: few; j_call: TRBJ2-5; d_call: -; v_call: TRBV4-3; cdr3_nt: TGCGCCAGCAGCAACCGTTTGGGTCAGACCCAGTACTTC; cdr3_aa: CASSNRLGQTQYF
clone_size: few; j_call: TRBJ2-7; d_call: TRBD1; v_call: TRBV4-3; cdr3_nt: TGCGCCAGCAGCCCGGACAGGGCTACCCTCGAGCAGTACTTC; cdr3_aa: CASSPDRATLEQYF
clone_size: -; j_call: TRBJ2-1; d_call: TRBD1; v_call: TRBV6-2/TRBV6-3; cdr3_nt: TGTGCCAGCAGTTTCACCCTTCCGGGACAGGGGTCCTACAATGAGCAGTTCTTC; cdr3_aa: CASSFTLPGQGSYNEQFF
clone_size: few; j_call: TRBJ1-3; d_call: -; v_call: TRBV15; cdr3_nt: TGTGCCACCAGCAGAAGAAACACCATATATTTT; cdr3_aa: CATSRRNTIYF
clone_size: few; j_call: TRBJ2-2; d_call: TRBD1; v_call: TRBV27; cdr3_nt: TGTGCCAGCAGTTACACGACAGGGGGCGGTGGGCTGTTTTTT; cdr3_aa: CASSYTTGGGGLFF
clone_size: many; j_call: TRBJ2-5; d_call: -; v_call: TRBV11-2; cdr3_nt: TGTGCCAGCAGCTTAGTGGGGGCCCTCGGGGAGACCCAGTACTTC; cdr3_aa: CASSLVGALGETQYF
clone_size: -; j_call: TRBJ1-5; d_call: -; v_call: TRBV20-1; cdr3_nt: TGCAGTGCTAGAGATGAAGGGTTGTTCAATCAGCCCCAGCATTTT; cdr3_aa: CSARDEGLFNQPQHF
clone_size: few; j_call: TRBJ2-7; d_call: -; v_call: TRBV2; cdr3_nt: TGTGCCAGCTGCCGGGACGGACTGCGCGAGCAGTACTTC; cdr3_aa: CASCRDGLREQYF
clone_size: few; j_call: TRBJ2-2; d_call: TRBD1; v_call: TRBV7-2; cdr3_nt: TGTGCCAGCAGCTTTAACGACAGGGGGACAGCCGGGGAGCTGTTTTTT; cdr3_aa: CASSFNDRGTAGELFF
clone_size: -; j_call: TRBJ2-3; d_call: TRBD1; v_call: TRBV24-1; cdr3_nt: TGTGCCTCCGGCGGACAGGGGACGAGAGATACGCAGTATTTT; cdr3_aa: CASGGQGTRDTQYF
clone_size: few; j_call: TRBJ1-1; d_call: -; v_call: TRBV29-1; cdr3_nt: TGCAGCGTTGAAGATCGGAGAACCGAAGCTTTCTTT; cdr3_aa: CSVEDRRTEAFF
clone_size: few; j_call: TRBJ1-4; d_call: -; v_call: TRBV18; cdr3_nt: TGTGCCAGCTCACTCAACAGGGAAGCCGGTGAAAAACTGTTTTTT; cdr3_aa: CASSLNREAGEKLFF
clone_size: few; j_call: TRBJ2-7; d_call: TRBD2; v_call: TRBV6-1; cdr3_nt: TGTGCCAGCAGACCTAGCGGGAGAGGTTCCTACGAGCAGTACTTC; cdr3_aa: CASRPSGRGSYEQYF
clone_size: -; j_call: TRBJ2-3; d_call: TRBD2; v_call: TRBV5-1; cdr3_nt: TGCGCCAGCAGCCCCGGACTAGCGGGAAGCACAGATACGCAGTATTTT; cdr3_aa: CASSPGLAGSTDTQYF